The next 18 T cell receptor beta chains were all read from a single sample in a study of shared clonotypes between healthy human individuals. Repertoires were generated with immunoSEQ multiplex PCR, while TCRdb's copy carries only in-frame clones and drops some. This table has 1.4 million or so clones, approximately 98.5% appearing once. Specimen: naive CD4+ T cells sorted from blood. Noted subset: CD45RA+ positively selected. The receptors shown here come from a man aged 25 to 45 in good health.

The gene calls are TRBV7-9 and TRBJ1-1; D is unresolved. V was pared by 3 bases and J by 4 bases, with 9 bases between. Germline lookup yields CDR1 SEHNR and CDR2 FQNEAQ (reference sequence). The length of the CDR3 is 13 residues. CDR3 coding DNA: TGTGCCAGCAGCTTCCGGGAGGGCACTGAAGCTTTCTTT. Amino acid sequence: CASSFREGTEAFF.

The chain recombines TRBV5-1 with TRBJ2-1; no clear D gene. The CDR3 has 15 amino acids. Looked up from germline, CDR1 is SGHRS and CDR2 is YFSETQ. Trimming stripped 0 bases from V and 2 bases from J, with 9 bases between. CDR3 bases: TGCGCCAGCAGCTTGGAGCCCCGCACCTACAATGAGCAGTTCTTC. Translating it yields CASSLEPRTYNEQFF. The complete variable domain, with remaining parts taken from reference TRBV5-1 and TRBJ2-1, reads KAGVTQTPRYLIKTRGQQVTLSCSPISGHRSVSWYQQTPGQGLQFLFEYFSETQRNKGNFPGRFSGRQFSNSRSEMNVSTLELGDSALYLCASSLEPRTYNEQFFGPGTRLTVL.

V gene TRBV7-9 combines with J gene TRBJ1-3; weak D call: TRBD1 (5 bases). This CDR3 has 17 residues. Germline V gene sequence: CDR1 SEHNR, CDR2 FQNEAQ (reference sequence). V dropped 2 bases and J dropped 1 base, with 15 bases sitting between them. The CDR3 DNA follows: TGTGCCAGCAGCTTATCCGGGGGTCTATATTCTGGAAACACCATATATTTT. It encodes CASSLSGGLYSGNTIYF. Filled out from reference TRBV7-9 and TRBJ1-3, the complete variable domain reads DTGVSQNPRHKITKRGQNVTFRCDPISEHNRLYWYRQTLGQGPEFLTYFQNEAQLEKSRLLSDRFSAERPKGSFSTLEIQRTEQGDSAMYLCASSLSGGLYSGNTIYFGEGSWLTVV.

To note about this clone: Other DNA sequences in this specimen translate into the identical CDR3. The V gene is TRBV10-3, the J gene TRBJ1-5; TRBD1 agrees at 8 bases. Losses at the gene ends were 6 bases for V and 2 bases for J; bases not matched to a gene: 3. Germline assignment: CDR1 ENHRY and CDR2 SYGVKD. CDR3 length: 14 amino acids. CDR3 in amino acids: CAISGQGGNQPQHF. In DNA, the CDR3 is TGTGCCATCAGCGGACAGGGAGGCAATCAGCCCCAGCATTTT.

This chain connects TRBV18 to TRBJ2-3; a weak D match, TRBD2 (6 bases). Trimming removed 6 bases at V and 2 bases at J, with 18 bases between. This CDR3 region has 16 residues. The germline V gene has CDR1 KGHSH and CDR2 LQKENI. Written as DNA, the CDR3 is TGTGCCAGCTCCCCTGTGAGTAGCGGCCCCACAGATACGCAGTATTTT. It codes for CASSPVSSGPTDTQYF.

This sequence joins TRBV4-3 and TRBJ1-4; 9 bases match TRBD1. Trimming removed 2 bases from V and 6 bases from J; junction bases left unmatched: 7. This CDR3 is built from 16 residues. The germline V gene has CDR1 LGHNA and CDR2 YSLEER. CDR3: CASSQSPGTGYEKLFF. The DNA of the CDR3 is TGCGCCAGCAGCCAATCCCCGGGGACAGGGTATGAAAAACTGTTTTTT.

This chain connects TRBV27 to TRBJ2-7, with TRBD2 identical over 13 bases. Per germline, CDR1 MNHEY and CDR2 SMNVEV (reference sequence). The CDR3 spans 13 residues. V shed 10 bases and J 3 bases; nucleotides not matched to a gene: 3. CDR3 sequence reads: CANGTSGNYEQYF. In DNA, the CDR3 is TGTGCCAACGGGACTAGCGGGAACTACGAGCAGTACTTC.

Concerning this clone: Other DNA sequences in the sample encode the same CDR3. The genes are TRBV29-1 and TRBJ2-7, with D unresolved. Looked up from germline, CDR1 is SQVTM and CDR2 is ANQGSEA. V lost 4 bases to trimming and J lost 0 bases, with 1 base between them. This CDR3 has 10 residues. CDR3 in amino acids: CSVGSYEQYF. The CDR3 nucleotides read TGCAGCGTTGGCTCCTACGAGCAGTACTTC.

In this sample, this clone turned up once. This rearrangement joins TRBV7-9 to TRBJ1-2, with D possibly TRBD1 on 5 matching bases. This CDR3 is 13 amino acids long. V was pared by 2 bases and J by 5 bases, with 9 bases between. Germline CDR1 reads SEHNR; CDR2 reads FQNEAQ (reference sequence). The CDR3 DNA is TGTGCCAGCAGCTTACCAGAGGGGTATGGCTACACCTTC. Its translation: CASSLPEGYGYTF. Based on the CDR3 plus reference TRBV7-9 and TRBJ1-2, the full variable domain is DTGVSQNPRHKITKRGQNVTFRCDPISEHNRLYWYRQTLGQGPEFLTYFQNEAQLEKSRLLSDRFSAERPKGSFSTLEIQRTEQGDSAMYLCASSLPEGYGYTFGSGTRLTVV.

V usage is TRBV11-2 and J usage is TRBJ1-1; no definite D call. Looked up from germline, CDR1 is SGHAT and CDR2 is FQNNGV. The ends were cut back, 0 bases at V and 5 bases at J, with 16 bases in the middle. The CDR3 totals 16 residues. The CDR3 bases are TGTGCCAGCAGCTTAGAAGGAATTCCAGGTGGTACTGAAGCTTTCTTT. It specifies CASSLEGIPGGTEAFF.

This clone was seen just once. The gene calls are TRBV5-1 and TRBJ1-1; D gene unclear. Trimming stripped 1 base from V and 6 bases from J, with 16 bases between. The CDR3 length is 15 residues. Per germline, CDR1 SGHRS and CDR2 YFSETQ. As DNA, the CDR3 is TGCGCCAGCAGCTTGAGTCGCCTCCTAGGAGCTGAAGCTTTCTTT. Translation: CASSLSRLLGAEAFF.

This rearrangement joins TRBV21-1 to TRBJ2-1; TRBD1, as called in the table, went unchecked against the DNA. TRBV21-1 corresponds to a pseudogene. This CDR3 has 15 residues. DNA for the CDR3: TGTGCCAGCAGCACCCGGGACAGGGGATACAATGAGCAGTTCTTC. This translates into CASSTRDRGYNEQFF.

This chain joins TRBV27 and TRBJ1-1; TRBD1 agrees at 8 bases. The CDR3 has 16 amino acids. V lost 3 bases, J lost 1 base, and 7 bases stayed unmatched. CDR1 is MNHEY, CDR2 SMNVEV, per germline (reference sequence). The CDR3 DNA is TGTGCCAGCAGTTTGACAGGGGTCTCCTCGAACACTGAAGCTTTCTTT. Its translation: CASSLTGVSSNTEAFF.

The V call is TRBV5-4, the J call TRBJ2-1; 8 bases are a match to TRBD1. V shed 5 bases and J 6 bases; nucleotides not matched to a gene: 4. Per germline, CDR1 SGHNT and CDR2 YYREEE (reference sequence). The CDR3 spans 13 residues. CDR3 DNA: TGTGCCAGCAGAGGACAGGGAACCAATGAGCAGTTCTTC. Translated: CASRGQGTNEQFF. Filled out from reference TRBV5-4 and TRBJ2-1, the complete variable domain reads ETGVTQSPTHLIKTRGQQVTLRCSSQSGHNTVSWYQQALGQGPQFIFQYYREEENGRGNFPPRFSGLQFPNYSSELNVNALELDDSALYLCASRGQGTNEQFFGPGTRLTVL.

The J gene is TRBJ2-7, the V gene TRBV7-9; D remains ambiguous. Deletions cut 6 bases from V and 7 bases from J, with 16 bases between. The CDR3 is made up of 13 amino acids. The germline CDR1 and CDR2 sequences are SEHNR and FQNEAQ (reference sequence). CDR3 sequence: CASRRTGLREQYF. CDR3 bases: TGTGCCAGCAGACGGACGGGTTTGAGGGAGCAGTACTTC.

DNA of the CDR3: TGTGCCTGGAGTGTACCCGAAGGGCCCCAGCCCCAGCATTTT. The encoded protein is CAWSVPEGPQPQHF. The chain couples TRBV30 to TRBJ1-5; no clear D. The germline V gene encodes CDR1 GTSNPN and CDR2 SVGIG (reference sequence). The CDR3 length is 14 residues. V was shortened by 0 bases and J by 7 bases, with 13 bases between the two germline ends.

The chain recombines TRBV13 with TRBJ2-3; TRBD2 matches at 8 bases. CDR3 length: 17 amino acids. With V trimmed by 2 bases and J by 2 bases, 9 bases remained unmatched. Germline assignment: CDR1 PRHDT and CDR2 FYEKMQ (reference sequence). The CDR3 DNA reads TGTGCCAGCAGCTTAAACAAGCGGGAGACACACACAGATACGCAGTATTTT. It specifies CASSLNKRETHTDTQYF.

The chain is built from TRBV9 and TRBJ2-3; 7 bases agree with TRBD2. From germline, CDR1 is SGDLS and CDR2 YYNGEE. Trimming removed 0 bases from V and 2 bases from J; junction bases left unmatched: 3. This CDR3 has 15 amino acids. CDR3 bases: TGTGCCAGCAGCGTAGGGGGACTACACACAGATACGCAGTATTTT. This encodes CASSVGGLHTDTQYF. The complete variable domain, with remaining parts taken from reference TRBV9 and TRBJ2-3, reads DSGVTQTPKHLITATGQRVTLRCSPRSGDLSVYWYQQSLDQGLQFLIQYYNGEERAKGNILERFSAQQFPDLHSELNLSSLELGDSALYFCASSVGGLHTDTQYFGPGTRLTVL.